These T cell receptor beta chains were read from a single sample in a study of early T cells in non-severe SARS-CoV-2 infection. TCRdb ran MiXCR on the 5' RACE reads and lists one entry per CDR3 protein. The sample yields 50,000 to 70,000 distinct CDR3 sequences, approximately 15% seen once. The specimen was whole blood, collected at baseline. These receptors came from an adult who was a healthcare worker with PCR-confirmed SARS-CoV-2 infection or an uninfected control (not recorded which). Each CDR3 is given with its conserved first and last residue. The order of the fields is V gene, clone size, J gene, D gene, CDR3 protein, CDR3 DNA. The D gene is left open where the match is weak. Some rows have no size entry. The others give once, few or many, or a class for an expanded clone.

>TRBV28|many|TRBJ1-6|NA
CASSSTAKGYNSPLHF
TGTGCCAGCAGTAGTACAGCGAAGGGGTATAATTCACCCCTCCACTTT
>TRBV10-1|NA|TRBJ1-1|NA
CASSVGAATEAFF
TGCGCCAGCAGTGTGGGGGCGGCCACTGAAGCTTTCTTT
>TRBV28|NA|TRBJ2-1|NA
CASGSYEQFF
TGTGCCAGCGGGAGCTATGAGCAGTTCTTC
>TRBV18|NA|TRBJ1-1|NA
CASSPSEGFEAFF
TGTGCCAGCTCACCATCAGAGGGGTTTGAAGCTTTCTTT
>TRBV10-3|many|TRBJ2-1|NA
CAIKAGDINEQFF
TGTGCCATTAAGGCTGGTGACATCAATGAGCAGTTCTTC
>TRBV12-3/TRBV12-4|NA|TRBJ2-2|NA
CASSPDRGELFF
TGTGCCAGCAGCCCTGACAGGGGGGAGCTGTTTTTT
>TRBV7-2|NA|TRBJ1-4|NA
CASSRQGGNEKLFF
TGTGCCAGCAGTCGTCAGGGCGGTAATGAAAAACTGTTTTTT
>TRBV19|few|TRBJ2-3|NA
CASRVVSSTDTQYF
TGTGCCAGTAGAGTGGTATCCTCCACAGATACGCAGTATTTT
>TRBV28|NA|TRBJ2-5|NA
CASRSRFQETQYF
TGTGCCAGTAGGTCCCGGTTCCAAGAGACCCAGTACTTC
>TRBV29-1|few|TRBJ2-4|NA
CSVEEMWGKAKNIQYF
TGCAGCGTTGAAGAAATGTGGGGGAAAGCCAAAAACATTCAGTACTTC
>TRBV7-3|NA|TRBJ2-5|NA
CASSADRETQYF
TGTGCCAGCAGCGCCGACCGGGAGACCCAGTACTTC
>TRBV12-3/TRBV12-4|many|TRBJ1-1|NA
CASTANTEAFF
TGTGCCAGTACAGCGAACACTGAAGCTTTCTTT
>TRBV18|NA|TRBJ1-1|TRBD1
CASSPRDRETTEAFF
TGTGCCAGCTCACCAAGGGACAGGGAGACCACTGAAGCTTTCTTT
>TRBV4-2|NA|TRBJ2-6|NA
CASSQDLQDPGANVLTF
TGTGCCAGCAGCCAAGATCTACAGGATCCTGGGGCCAACGTCCTGACTTTC
>TRBV7-3|many|TRBJ1-1|NA
CASSLHMNTEAFF
TGTGCCAGCAGCCTCCACATGAACACTGAAGCTTTCTTT
>TRBV5-5|NA|TRBJ2-1|NA
CASSQTSGNNEQFF
TGTGCCAGCAGCCAAACATCGGGGAACAATGAGCAGTTCTTC
>TRBV7-2|many|TRBJ2-7|NA
CASSFSYGRGGYEQYF
TGTGCCAGCAGCTTCTCGTACGGTCGAGGGGGCTACGAGCAGTACTTC
>TRBV5-1|few|TRBJ2-1|NA
CASSLNGEPYNEQFF
TGCGCCAGCAGCTTAAACGGGGAACCCTACAATGAGCAGTTCTTC
>TRBV20-1|many|TRBJ2-1|TRBD2
CSARDRLAGASEQFF
TGCAGTGCTAGAGATAGGCTAGCGGGAGCTAGTGAGCAGTTCTTC
>TRBV5-1|many|TRBJ1-1|NA
CASSLEGPEAFF
TGCGCCAGCAGCTTGGAGGGGCCTGAAGCTTTCTTT
>TRBV20-1|NA|TRBJ1-5|NA
CSASRGLNQPQHF
TGCAGTGCTAGTCGGGGGTTAAATCAGCCCCAGCATTTT
>TRBV7-3|few|TRBJ2-7|TRBD2
CASSLGSGDEQYF
TGTGCCAGCAGCTTAGGGAGCGGGGACGAGCAGTACTTC
>TRBV7-2|NA|TRBJ2-4|TRBD2
CASSPGLAGGNIQYF
TGTGCCAGCAGCCCGGGACTAGCGGGGGGTAACATTCAGTACTTC
>TRBV10-3|few|TRBJ1-6|TRBD1
CAITLDRQNSPLHF
TGTGCCATCACCTTGGACAGGCAAAATTCACCCCTCCACTTT
>TRBV28|few|TRBJ1-1|NA
CASSYSFRGPTEAFF
TGTGCCAGCAGTTACTCTTTTCGAGGGCCCACTGAAGCTTTCTTT
>TRBV12-3/TRBV12-4|NA|TRBJ1-5|NA
CASSFTGNQPQHF
TGTGCCAGCAGTTTCACGGGCAATCAGCCCCAGCATTTT
>TRBV7-2|many|TRBJ2-7|TRBD1
CASSPPGQGFEQYF
TGTGCCAGCAGCCCACCCGGACAGGGGTTCGAGCAGTACTTC
>TRBV5-1|many|TRBJ2-1|NA
CASSLEDSPNEQFF
TGCGCCAGCAGCTTGGAGGACTCTCCCAATGAGCAGTTCTTC
>TRBV29-1|NA|TRBJ2-2|TRBD1
CSFRQGANTGELFF
TGCAGCTTCCGGCAGGGGGCAAACACCGGGGAGCTGTTTTTT
>TRBV6-5|few|TRBJ2-1|NA
CASSLRSGDNEQFF
TGTGCCAGCAGTTTACGGTCGGGCGACAATGAGCAGTTCTTC
>TRBV20-1|many|TRBJ1-2|TRBD1
CSAREPGTGRNYGYTF
TGCAGTGCTAGAGAGCCCGGGACAGGGAGAAACTATGGCTACACCTTC
>TRBV29-1|NA|TRBJ1-1|TRBD1
CSVTGGGWSTEAFF
TGCAGCGTTACAGGGGGCGGGTGGAGCACTGAAGCTTTCTTT
>TRBV5-6|many|TRBJ2-7|NA
CASSLAGRGAFYEQYF
TGTGCCAGCAGCTTGGCCGGGCGCGGGGCCTTCTACGAGCAGTACTTC
>TRBV4-1|NA|TRBJ2-6|NA
CASSPNSGANVLTF
TGCGCCAGCAGCCCCAACTCTGGGGCCAACGTCCTGACTTTC
>TRBV28|NA|TRBJ1-1|NA
CASSLWESENTEAFF
TGTGCCAGCAGTTTATGGGAAAGCGAGAACACTGAAGCTTTCTTT